This entry lists 14 T cell receptor beta chains sequenced from one sample in a study of Tregs in tolerant kidney transplant recipients. TCRdb keeps only in-frame clones here, not all; method: immunoSEQ multiplex PCR. This sample's table has 31,000 or so clones. The input for sequencing was CD8+ T cells from blood, taken before the transplant. All receptors come from a human donor who received a combined kidney and bone marrow transplant.

Concerning this clone itself: The read ends 3 residues shy of where the CDR3 ends; the end is completed using the germline J gene. The rearrangement uses TRBV7-9 and TRBJ2-1, with 8 nucleotides matching TRBD2. V lost 3 bases to trimming and J lost 7 bases; unmatched junction nucleotides: 8. CDR3 length: 15 residues. Germline lookup yields CDR1 SEHNR and CDR2 FQNEAQ (reference sequence). CDR3 region: CASSFGLAPENEQFF. The DNA read from the CDR3 is TGTGCCAGCAGCTTCGGACTAGCCCCTGAAAATGAG. The complete variable domain, with remaining parts taken from reference TRBV7-9 and TRBJ2-1, reads DTGVSQNPRHKITKRGQNVTFRCDPISEHNRLYWYRQTLGQGPEFLTYFQNEAQLEKSRLLSDRFSAERPKGSFSTLEIQRTEQGDSAMYLCASSFGLAPENEQFFGPGTRLTVL.

A word on this clone: The CDR3 end is not reached by the read, which stops 3 residues before it; the germline J gene fills it in. V gene TRBV5-1 combines with J gene TRBJ2-7; a weak D match, TRBD1 (5 bases). The CDR3 consists of 16 residues. Germline assignment: CDR1 SGHRS and CDR2 YFSETQ. Trimming removed 1 base at V and 0 bases at J, with 14 bases between. The CDR3 bases that were read are TGCGCCAGCAGCTTGTTGGGGCAGGCATTCTCCTACGAG. This codes for CASSLLGQAFSYE. The complete CDR3 protein is CASSLLGQAFSYEQYF.

On this clone: The missing CDR3 end, 3 residues past where the read stops, is filled in from the germline J gene. J is TRBJ2-7 and V is TRBV19, with D unresolved. The V end lost 2 bases, the J end lost 0 bases, and 14 bases lay between the germline ends. The length of the CDR3 is 16 residues. Germline V gene sequence: CDR1 LNHDA, CDR2 SQIVND (reference sequence). CDR3 DNA, as far as it was read: TGTGCCAGTAGTATAAATCTCCCTGATAGCTCCTACGAG. This encodes CASSINLPDSSYE. The complete CDR3 protein is CASSINLPDSSYEQYF.

Concerning this clone: The read gets to within 3 residues of the CDR3 end, and the germline J gene fills in the rest. The V call is TRBV29-1, the J call TRBJ2-7, with 7 nucleotides matching TRBD1. The CDR3 consists of 12 residues. V was pared by 5 bases and J by 3 bases, with 4 bases of the junction left unmatched. Germline CDR1 is SQVTM and CDR2 is ANQGSEA. CDR3 DNA, as far as it was read: TGCAGCGTTCGCGACAGGGACTACGAG. Translated: CSVRDRDYE. The full CDR3 reads CSVRDRDYEQYF.

On this clone itself: The read terminates 3 residues ahead of where the CDR3 ends, so the germline J gene completes it. V gene TRBV2 combines with J gene TRBJ2-2; D possibly corresponds to TRBD1 (5 bases). Per germline, CDR1 SNHLY and CDR2 FYNNEI. V dropped 6 bases and J dropped 2 bases, with 10 bases sitting between them. The CDR3 sequence is 14 residues long. The sequenced part of the CDR3 DNA is TGTGCCAGCAGCCTACAGGAAAACACCGGGGAG. Translated: CASSLQENTGE. The complete CDR3 sequence is CASSLQENTGELFF.

With regard to this clone: The CDR3 is cut off 3 residues early in the read; its end comes from the germline J gene. The rearrangement joins TRBV7-9 to TRBJ1-5; 8 nucleotides align to TRBD1. From germline, CDR1 is SEHNR and CDR2 FQNEAQ (reference sequence). The CDR3 extends over 15 amino acids. The V segment lost 4 bases and the J segment 2 bases; nucleotides outside the gene matches: 4. The CDR3 loop reads CASSSGQGGNQPQHF. The CDR3 bases that were read are TGTGCCAGCAGCTCCGGACAGGGAGGCAATCAGCCC.

About this clone: Read sequence stops 3 residues before the CDR3 end, and the germline J gene provides the missing end. The genes are TRBV10-3 and TRBJ2-3; D unclear. V was trimmed by 2 bases and J by 6 bases, leaving 15 bases between them. The CDR3 totals 15 residues. Looked up from germline, CDR1 is ENHRY and CDR2 is SYGVKD. The CDR3 is CAISEKVLASDTQYF. Partial CDR3 DNA: TGTGCCATCAGTGAGAAGGTGTTAGCTTCGGATACG.

A note on this clone: The CDR3 is cut off 3 residues early in the read; its end comes from the germline J gene. The rearrangement joins TRBV10-3 to TRBJ2-7, with 16 bases fitting TRBD2. The CDR3 contains 17 residues. V shed 3 bases, J shed 5 bases, and the junction held 7 bases outside the gene matches. CDR1 and CDR2 (germline): ENHRY, SYGVKD. Incomplete CDR3 DNA: TGTGCCATCAGTGAAACCGGGACTAGCGGGAGGGTGGACGAG. Translating gives CAISETGTSGRVDE. The whole CDR3 is CAISETGTSGRVDEQYF.

As to this clone: The read ends 3 residues shy of where the CDR3 ends; the end is completed using the germline J gene. The genes are TRBV20-1 and TRBJ2-7, with 7 bases fitting TRBD2. The germline CDR1 and CDR2 sequences are DFQATT and SNEGSKA (reference sequence). The CDR3 is made up of 14 amino acids. With 0 bases clipped from V and 2 bases from J, the junction kept 4 bases outside the gene matches. The CDR3 DNA, read in part, is TGCAGTGCTAGAGATATCGGGACTACCTACGAG. It encodes CSARDIGTTYE. The whole CDR3 reads CSARDIGTTYEQYF.

On this clone: Read data end 3 residues before the CDR3 end; the end is taken from the germline J gene. The chain couples TRBV5-6 to TRBJ2-3; D is ambiguous. The CDR3 totals 11 residues. Per germline, CDR1 SGHDT and CDR2 YYEEEE. The CDR3 reads CASSLGGTQYF. The part of the CDR3 DNA that was read is TGTGCCAGCAGCTTGGGCGGAACG.

CDR3 region: CASSSEGPGLGFMYEQYF. The sequenced part of the CDR3 DNA is TGTGCCAGCAGCTCAGAGGGGCCGGGACTCGGGTTTATGTACGAG. This chain links TRBV7-6 with TRBJ2-7, with a tentative D call TRBD2 (6 bases). The DNA ends 3 residues before the CDR3 does, and the rest of the CDR3 is filled in from the germline J gene. V lost 4 bases and J 4 bases, leaving 26 bases between the germline ends. Germline CDR1 SGHVS, CDR2 FNYEAQ. The CDR3 contains 18 residues.

Note on this clone: Sequencing ends 3 residues short of the CDR3 end; the germline J gene provides the rest. The genes are TRBV19 and TRBJ1-5; maybe TRBD1 (5 bases). V lost 6 bases, J lost 3 bases, and 15 bases lay in between. Germline CDR1 reads LNHDA; CDR2 reads SQIVND (reference sequence). The CDR3 runs to 15 residues. Partial CDR3 DNA: TGTGCCAGTAGCTGGGCAGGGAGTTTCAATCAGCCC. Amino acids: CASSWAGSFNQP. The full CDR3 reads CASSWAGSFNQPQHF.

Concerning this clone itself: The CDR3 end falls 3 residues outside the read, so it is completed with the germline J gene. J is TRBJ1-1 and V is TRBV20-1; D possibly corresponds to TRBD1 (5 bases). The CDR3 has 13 amino acids. Germline V CDR1 and CDR2: DFQATT, SNEGSKA (reference sequence). The V gene lost 0 bases and the J gene lost 5 bases, with 10 bases spanning the gap. The CDR3 DNA, read in part, is TGCAGTGCTAGAGATTTGGGGGGTACTGAA. It yields the protein CSARDLGGTE. The complete CDR3 protein is CSARDLGGTEAFF.

In the case of this clone: Read coverage stops 3 residues before the CDR3 terminus; the germline J gene supplies the remainder. V is TRBV7-6 and J is TRBJ2-3; 9 nucleotides line up with TRBD2. Looked up from germline, CDR1 is SGHVS and CDR2 is FNYEAQ. The CDR3 has 15 residues. V lost 4 bases to trimming and J lost 6 bases; unmatched junction nucleotides: 8. Partial CDR3 DNA: TGTGCCAGCAGCTCTCTAGCGGGACCGGGGGATACG. Translation: CASSSLAGPGDT. The CDR3 in its entirety is CASSSLAGPGDTQYF.